The 24 T cell receptor beta chains below all came from one sample that was sequenced in a study of cytomegalovirus exposure and HLA in healthy donors. The PCR contained 60 Vbeta and 13 Jbeta primers. Produced via immunoSEQ multiplex PCR; TCRdb's table is partial and in-frame only. The table includes 120,000 to 150,000 clones, more than 75% detected once. Sequences were obtained from PBMCs. All receptors derive from a man in his late teens or twenties in good health and CMV-seronegative.

The sample holds many counts of this clone. V usage is TRBV4-2 and J usage is TRBJ2-7; 14 positions match TRBD2. The V gene end was trimmed by 2 bases and the J gene end by 6 bases; junction bases not matched to a gene: 21. There are 21 residues in the CDR3. Germline V gene data show CDR1 as LGHNA and CDR2 as YNFKEQ. This chain's CDR3 is CASSQLGRVEPTSGRAGEQYF. DNA of the CDR3: TGTGCCAGCAGCCAACTCGGCAGGGTCGAACCGACTAGCGGGAGGGCGGGCGAGCAGTACTTC.

The rearrangement links TRBV14 to TRBJ2-1, with D possibly being TRBD1 (6 bases). V lost 0 bases, J lost 3 bases, and 12 bases lay in between. Per germline, CDR1 SGHDN and CDR2 FVKESK. This CDR3 is 16 amino acids long. This CDR3 reads CASSQEGARLYNEQFF. The DNA for the CDR3 is TGTGCCAGCAGCCAAGAGGGGGCCCGTCTCTACAATGAGCAGTTCTTC.

The CDR3 spells CASRGEGTGANVLTF. The DNA for the CDR3 is TGTGCCAGCAGGGGGGAGGGAACTGGGGCCAACGTCCTGACTTTC. The V gene is TRBV2, the J gene TRBJ2-6; 7 nucleotides agree with TRBD2. The CDR3 consists of 15 residues. Germline trimming cut 6 bases from V and 2 bases from J; bases unmatched to any gene: 4. CDR1 and CDR2 from the germline V gene are SNHLY and FYNNEI.

In its sample, this clone was seen once. This rearrangement joins TRBV9 to TRBJ2-2, with 14 bases matching TRBD2. This CDR3 is 16 amino acids long. Germline CDR1 and CDR2: SGDLS and YYNGEE. J was trimmed by 6 bases and V by 4 bases; bases with no gene match: 5. The CDR3 is CASSRLTSGRAGELFF. CDR3 nucleotide sequence: TGTGCCAGCAGCCGACTGACTAGCGGGAGGGCCGGGGAGCTGTTTTTT.

This sequence joins TRBV29-1 and TRBJ2-5, with 8 positions matching TRBD2. The CDR3 totals 14 residues. The V gene's germline CDR1 is SQVTM and CDR2 ANQGSEA. Unmatched junction bases numbered 17, after V lost 6 bases and J lost 11 bases. CDR3 nucleotide sequence: TGCAGCGTCTCGGGCGGGAGGTCCTCGTTAGAGCAGTACTTC. Amino acid sequence: CSVSGGRSSLEQYF.

There are a few counts of this clone. The rearrangement uses TRBV5-1 and TRBJ1-4, with 7 bases fitting TRBD1. V shed 4 bases, J shed 5 bases, and the junction held 8 bases outside the gene matches. The CDR3 contains 15 residues. CDR1 is SGHRS, CDR2 YFSETQ, per germline. CDR3 coding DNA: TGCGCCAGCAGCCGCGACGGGACAGAGAATGAAAAACTGTTTTTT. Encoded protein: CASSRDGTENEKLFF.

The chain carries TRBV19 and TRBJ1-5; TRBD1 aligns across 10 bases. The trim removed 7 bases at V and 2 bases at J, leaving 8 bases unmatched. Germline V gene lookup returns CDR1 LNHDA and CDR2 SQIVND (reference sequence). CDR3 size: 16 residues. Here the CDR3 reads CASKDGGTGGNQPQHF. In DNA, the CDR3 is TGTGCCAGTAAGGATGGGGGGACAGGGGGCAATCAGCCCCAGCATTTT.

A remark on this clone: At one end, the junction sequence differs from germline, possibly due to a read error. V gene TRBV14 combines with J gene TRBJ2-7; 8 nucleotides match TRBD1. Germline CDR1 is SGHDN and CDR2 is FVKESK. The CDR3 totals 15 residues. For the CDR3, the DNA is TGTGCCAGCAGCTCCGAGGACAGGGTCTCCCACGAGCAGTACTTC. It is translated as CASSSEDRVSHEQYF.

The chain employs TRBV11-3 and TRBJ2-5; D gene uncertain. Per the germline V gene, CDR1 is SGHNT and CDR2 is YENEEA. The CDR3 runs 16 residues. Between the trimmed V and J ends, which lost 5 bases and 0 bases, there was a span of 16 bases. CDR3 coding DNA: TGTGCCAGCAGCCCCCATGGGCGTTTGTACCAAGAGACCCAGTACTTC. Encoded protein: CASSPHGRLYQETQYF. Full variable domain (missing parts from reference TRBV11-3 and TRBJ2-5): EAGVVQSPRYKIIEKKQPVAFWCNPISGHNTLYWYLQNLGQGPELLIRYENEEAVDDSQLPKDRFSAERLKGVDSTLKIQPAELGDSAVYLCASSPHGRLYQETQYFGPGTRLLVL.

This clone has a handful of counts. The chain carries TRBV30 and TRBJ2-7; 7 positions agree with TRBD2. Germline loops: CDR1 GTSNPN, CDR2 SVGIG (reference sequence). This CDR3 region has 13 residues. J was trimmed by 12 bases and V by 4 bases; bases with no gene match: 15. This CDR3 reads CAWTQRSAGYRYF. In DNA, the CDR3 is TGTGCCTGGACCCAGCGGTCAGCGGGGTATCGGTACTTC. Full variable domain (outside the CDR3, taken from reference TRBV30 and TRBJ2-7): SQTIHQWPATLVQPVGSPLSLECTVEGTSNPNLYWYRQAAGRGLQLLFYSVGIGQISSEVPQNLSASRPQDRQFILSSKKLLLSDSGFYLCAWTQRSAGYRYFGPGTRLTVT.

The V call is TRBV7-9, the J call TRBJ2-2; 7 bases match TRBD2. Germline assignment: CDR1 SEHNR and CDR2 FQNEAQ (reference sequence). The ends lost 5 bases at V and 7 bases at J; junction bases unmatched: 4. This CDR3 spans 13 amino acids. CDR3: CASSQSGGGELFF. In DNA, the CDR3 is TGTGCCAGCAGCCAGTCGGGGGGCGGGGAGCTGTTTTTT.

The V and J genes are TRBV9 and TRBJ2-7, with a tentative D call TRBD1 (6 bases). CDR3 length equals 15 residues. CDR1 SGDLS and CDR2 YYNGEE come from the germline V gene. Trimming left V 2 bases short and J 0 bases short, with 12 bases between. CDR3 nucleotides: TGTGCCAGCAGCGTTCGGGACACTCGCTCCTACGAGCAGTACTTC. Translation: CASSVRDTRSYEQYF. Full variable domain (missing parts from reference TRBV9 and TRBJ2-7): DSGVTQTPKHLITATGQRVTLRCSPRSGDLSVYWYQQSLDQGLQFLIQYYNGEERAKGNILERFSAQQFPDLHSELNLSSLELGDSALYFCASSVRDTRSYEQYFGPGTRLTVT.

The chain uses TRBV2 and TRBJ1-5; the match to TRBD1 covers 8 bases. This CDR3 contains 15 residues. Germline assignment: CDR1 SNHLY and CDR2 FYNNEI. Losses at the gene ends were 3 bases for V and 0 bases for J; bases not matched to a gene: 1. CDR3 coding DNA: TGTGCCAGCAGTGAGGACAGGGCTAGCAATCAGCCCCAGCATTTT. Its translation: CASSEDRASNQPQHF.

The chain joins TRBV2 to TRBJ1-5; 8 bases line up with TRBD1. The CDR3 length is 16 residues. The germline CDR1 and CDR2 sequences are SNHLY and FYNNEI. J gave up 4 bases and V 6 bases, and 11 bases lay outside the gene matches. In DNA, the CDR3 is TGTGCCAGCAGAGCCTCCCCCGGGACAGGAAATCAGCCCCAGCATTTT. Its protein is CASRASPGTGNQPQHF.

This clone has only one observation. The same CDR3 is also encoded by other DNA sequences in this sample. This chain joins TRBV4-2 and TRBJ2-3; TRBD2 aligns across 9 bases. V dropped 1 base and J dropped 2; count of bases not matched to a gene: 4. This CDR3 contains 16 residues. CDR1 and CDR2 from the germline V gene are LGHNA and YNFKEQ. The CDR3 reads CASSQASGGSTDTQYF. For the CDR3, the DNA is TGTGCCAGCAGCCAAGCGAGCGGGGGGTCCACAGATACGCAGTATTTT.

The rearrangement joins TRBV4-1 to TRBJ2-7; the match to TRBD1 covers 8 bases. The germline V gene encodes CDR1 MGHRA and CDR2 YSYEKL. This CDR3 is 16 amino acids long. Trimming at V came to 1 base and at J to 4 bases, leaving 9 bases not matched to a gene. CDR3 DNA: TGCGCCAGCAGCCAAGGACAGGGGCCCACCGGGTACGAGCAGTACTTC. Protein product: CASSQGQGPTGYEQYF.

The chain carries TRBV6-5 and TRBJ1-4; unclear D gene. The CDR3 length is 15 residues. The germline V gene encodes CDR1 MNHEY and CDR2 SVGAGI. V lost 5 bases, J lost 4 bases, and 14 bases lay in between. The chain's CDR3 is CASSIRRGYNEKLFF. Written as DNA, the CDR3 is TGTGCCAGCAGTATTCGACGCGGGTATAATGAAAAACTGTTTTTT.

This chain uses TRBV2 with TRBJ2-7, with TRBD1 identical over 7 bases. This CDR3 spans 14 amino acids. Germline V lookup: CDR1 SNHLY, CDR2 FYNNEI. J lost 4 bases, V lost 2 bases, and 5 bases had no gene match. The CDR3 spells CASSEQTGFYEQYF. DNA of the CDR3: TGTGCCAGCAGTGAACAGACAGGGTTTTACGAGCAGTACTTC. The whole variable domain, filled in from reference TRBV2 and TRBJ2-7, reads EPEVTQTPSHQVTQMGQEVILRCVPISNHLYFYWYRQILGQKVEFLVSFYNNEISEKSEIFDDQFSVERPDGSNFTLKIRSTKLEDSAMYFCASSEQTGFYEQYFGPGTRLTVT.

This chain uses TRBV5-6 with TRBJ1-2; a weak D match, TRBD1 (5 bases). CDR1 and CDR2 (germline): SGHDT, YYEEEE. This CDR3 spans 14 amino acids. With 4 bases removed from V and 4 bases from J, the gap between germline ends came to 14 bases. The CDR3 nucleotides read TGTGCCAGCAGCCTTACCAGGGTGCTCTATGGCTACACCTTC. This codes for CASSLTRVLYGYTF. The whole variable domain, filled in from reference TRBV5-6 and TRBJ1-2, reads DAGVTQSPTHLIKTRGQQVTLRCSPKSGHDTVSWYQQALGQGPQFIFQYYEEEERQRGNFPDRFSGHQFPNYSSELNVNALLLGDSALYLCASSLTRVLYGYTFGSGTRLTVV.

The chain employs TRBV27 and TRBJ2-7; TRBD2 is a possible D gene (7 bases). The CDR3 has 14 residues. Trimming stripped 7 bases from V and 3 bases from J, with 16 bases between. Germline V gene sequence: CDR1 MNHEY, CDR2 SMNVEV (reference sequence). The CDR3 DNA reads TGTGCCAGCAACCCCGGGGGGACATACTACGAGCAGTACTTC. The encoded protein is CASNPGGTYYEQYF.

This clone is labeled as medium-sized. Here the CDR3 reads CASSEREFSNEQFF. In DNA form, the CDR3 reads TGTGCCAGCAGTGAGCGGGAGTTTTCGAATGAGCAGTTCTTC. The chain joins TRBV6-6 to TRBJ2-1; 8 positions match TRBD2. The CDR3 totals 14 residues. Germline V CDR1 and CDR2: MNHNY, SVGAGI (reference sequence). The trim removed 5 bases at V and 7 bases at J, leaving 7 bases unmatched.

The chain carries TRBV6-6 and TRBJ1-6, with 10 bases fitting TRBD1. The CDR3 covers 16 residues. With V trimmed by 6 bases and J by 1 base, 3 bases remained unmatched. Germline V gene sequence: CDR1 MNHNY, CDR2 SVGAGI (reference sequence). The CDR3 spells CASRPGQGSYNSPLHF. CDR3 sequence (DNA): TGTGCCAGCAGACCGGGACAGGGGTCCTATAATTCACCCCTCCACTTT.

The genes are TRBV9 and TRBJ2-7; D is possibly TRBD1 (6 bases). V was cut by 4 bases and J by 4 bases, with 15 bases left in between. Per germline, CDR1 SGDLS and CDR2 YYNGEE. The CDR3 has 14 amino acids. The CDR3 sequence: CASSPWTEGYEQYF. The DNA of the CDR3 is TGTGCCAGCAGCCCCTGGACAGAAGGTTACGAGCAGTACTTC.

The chain joins TRBV9 to TRBJ2-1; 9 bases fit TRBD1. V lost 6 bases to trimming and J lost 9 bases; unmatched junction nucleotides: 16. Germline loops: CDR1 SGDLS, CDR2 YYNGEE. The CDR3 runs 16 residues. CDR3 residues: CASNLPGGTGNPEQFF. In DNA, the CDR3 is TGTGCCAGCAACCTTCCAGGCGGGACAGGGAACCCTGAGCAGTTCTTC. Filled out from reference TRBV9 and TRBJ2-1, the complete variable domain reads DSGVTQTPKHLITATGQRVTLRCSPRSGDLSVYWYQQSLDQGLQFLIQYYNGEERAKGNILERFSAQQFPDLHSELNLSSLELGDSALYFCASNLPGGTGNPEQFFGPGTRLTVL.